The 13 T cell receptor beta chains listed next were all sequenced from one sample in a study of identical twins. A single record per CDR3 protein comes from TCRdb applying MiXCR to the 5' RACE reads. Of 500,000 to 550,000 distinct CDR3 sequences in the sample, roughly a fifth were seen once. The same data also went into a second study, on T cells expressing NK-cell markers.

Sequencing used CD4+ T cells sorted from blood. The receptors stem from a woman between 18 and 29 years old in good health.

The table lists this clonotype with a few counts. The chain carries TRBV10-3 and TRBJ2-2; TRBD2 matches at 13 bases. This CDR3 is built from 20 residues. The junction had 16 bases not matched to a gene; V was cut back by 2 bases and J by 7 bases. Per germline, CDR1 ENHRY and CDR2 SYGVKD. CDR3 amino acids: CAISETPGLAGVRGGGELFF. CDR3 sequence (DNA): TGTGCCATCAGTGAGACCCCTGGACTAGCGGGAGTTCGGGGCGGCGGGGAGCTGTTTTTT.

The chain carries TRBV7-3 and TRBJ2-1, with 16 bases that match TRBD2. V lost 2 bases to trimming and J lost 8 bases; unmatched junction nucleotides: 3. CDR1 and CDR2 (germline): SGHTA, FQGTGA. The CDR3 loop spans 16 amino acids. The CDR3 region has the DNA TGTGCCAGCAGCTTAGGGACTAGCGGGGGGGCCCATGAGCAGTTCTTC. Its protein is CASSLGTSGGAHEQFF.

CDR3 sequence reads: CATSVGTGNSQETQYF. The CDR3 nucleotides read TGTGCCACCTCGGTTGGGACAGGGAATTCCCAAGAGACCCAGTACTTC. The chain uses TRBV18 and TRBJ2-5, with 9 bases identical to TRBD1. This CDR3 is 16 amino acids long. The V segment lost 10 bases and the J segment 1 base; nucleotides outside the gene matches: 13. In germline, CDR1 is KGHSH, CDR2 LQKENI.

This clonotype showed up just a few times. This chain uses TRBV6-6 with TRBJ1-3; the D is unclear. Germline-derived CDR1 and CDR2 are MNHNY and SVGAGI (reference sequence). The CDR3 runs to 13 residues. The V and J ends lost 2 bases and 4 bases respectively, with 6 bases between them. The chain's CDR3 is CASSYEAGNTIYF. The CDR3 bases are TGTGCCAGCAGTTACGAAGCCGGAAACACCATATATTTT.

The V call is TRBV5-1, the J call TRBJ1-2; TRBD1 matches 11 bases. With 4 bases clipped from V and 8 bases from J, the junction kept 4 bases outside the gene matches. Looked up from germline, CDR1 is SGHRS and CDR2 is YFSETQ. This CDR3 spans 13 amino acids. The CDR3: CASSRGQGEGYTF. In DNA, the CDR3 is TGCGCCAGCAGCCGGGGACAGGGGGAAGGCTACACCTTC.

This chain joins TRBV18 and TRBJ2-7, with D possibly TRBD1 on 6 matching bases. The CDR3 runs to 15 residues. In germline, CDR1 is KGHSH, CDR2 LQKENI. V was clipped by 6 bases and J by 5 bases, with 20 bases between them. CDR3 sequence: CASSSTGFNGNEQYF. The CDR3 nucleotides read TGTGCCAGCTCCTCCACAGGGTTTAATGGGAACGAGCAGTACTTC. The complete variable domain, with remaining parts taken from reference TRBV18 and TRBJ2-7, reads NAGVMQNPRHLVRRRGQEARLRCSPMKGHSHVYWYRQLPEEGLKFMVYLQKENIIDESGMPKERFSAEFPKEGPSILRIQQVVRGDSAAYFCASSSTGFNGNEQYFGPGTRLTVT.

The table lists this clonotype with a count of one. V usage is TRBV11-1 and J usage is TRBJ2-1; 9 bases agree with TRBD2. Unmatched junction bases numbered 11, after V lost 0 bases and J lost 8 bases. Looked up from germline, CDR1 is SGHAT and CDR2 is FQDESV (reference sequence). The CDR3 is 17 amino acids. The CDR3 loop reads CASSLAPSGIWGDEQFF. DNA of the CDR3: TGTGCCAGCAGCTTAGCGCCTAGCGGGATTTGGGGGGATGAGCAGTTCTTC.

Only a few counts were recorded for this clonotype. J is TRBJ2-1 and V is TRBV5-1, with TRBD2 matching over 11 bases. J gave up 5 bases and V 2 bases, and 3 bases lay outside the gene matches. The CDR3 contains 15 residues. Germline-derived CDR1 and CDR2 are SGHRS and YFSETQ. The CDR3 region is CASSFRGLADNEQFF. The CDR3 nucleotides read TGCGCCAGCAGCTTTCGGGGACTAGCGGACAATGAGCAGTTCTTC.

This clonotype was recorded only once. The chain joins TRBV7-8 to TRBJ1-1, with 7 bases lining up with TRBD1. Germline CDR1 reads SGHVS; CDR2 reads FQNEAQ. Germline trimming cut 4 bases from V and 8 bases from J; bases unmatched to any gene: 4. The CDR3 totals 12 residues. The CDR3: CASSSQTGEAFF. DNA for the CDR3: TGTGCCAGCAGCTCCCAGACAGGGGAAGCTTTCTTT. The full variable domain, completed using reference TRBV7-8 and TRBJ1-1, is GAGVSQSPRYKVAKRGQDVALRCDPISGHVSLFWYQQALGQGPEFLTYFQNEAQLDKSGLPSDRFFAERPEGSVSTLKIQRTQQEDSAVYLCASSSQTGEAFFGQGTRLTVV.

This clonotype occurred many times. The CDR3 DNA reads as TGCGCCAGCAGCCCGGACAGTTTTCCTAACACAGATACGCAGTATTTT. Its translation: CASSPDSFPNTDTQYF. The J gene is TRBJ2-3, the V gene TRBV5-1; D is perhaps TRBD1 (6 bases). The CDR3 length is 16 residues. V was clipped by 4 bases and J by 2 bases, with 17 bases between them. The germline V gene has CDR1 SGHRS and CDR2 YFSETQ.

The chain is built from TRBV5-1 and TRBJ2-7; D uncertain. Per the germline V gene, CDR1 is SGHRS and CDR2 is YFSETQ. The V end lost 0 bases, the J end lost 3 bases, and 7 bases lay between the germline ends. The CDR3 contains 13 residues. The CDR3 reads CASSLEFSYEQYF. CDR3 sequence (DNA): TGCGCCAGCAGCTTGGAATTTAGCTACGAGCAGTACTTC.

The rearrangement links TRBV6-1 to TRBJ2-7, with 13 bases identical to TRBD2. V lost 5 bases to trimming and J lost 6 bases; unmatched junction nucleotides: 10. The CDR3 loop spans 16 amino acids. From germline, CDR1 is MNHNS and CDR2 SASEGT. CDR3 coding DNA: TGTGCCAGCAGTCCTCGGACTAGCGGGAGAACTCGCGAGCAGTACTTC. It codes for CASSPRTSGRTREQYF.

The chain uses TRBV27 and TRBJ2-3; D gene unclear. Germline lookup yields CDR1 MNHEY and CDR2 SMNVEV (reference sequence). The CDR3 extends over 16 amino acids. V gave up 4 bases and J gave up 2 bases, with 16 bases separating them. The CDR3 region is CASSSWVLRSTDTQYF. The CDR3 DNA reads TGTGCCAGCAGTTCCTGGGTTCTTAGGTCCACAGATACGCAGTATTTT.